The 31 T cell receptor beta chains below come from one sample, sequenced in a study of cytomegalovirus exposure and HLA in healthy donors. The study ran its PCR with 60 Vbeta and 13 Jbeta primers. The method was immunoSEQ multiplex PCR; TCRdb's version includes in-frame clones alone and lacks a portion of them. The sample includes roughly 100,000 clones, approximately 9% seen only once; the top ten take around 5%. The sample comprised PBMCs. The receptors were sampled from a man aged 50 to 59 in good health and CMV-seropositive.

The V call is TRBV4-2, the J call TRBJ2-7; TRBD2 agrees at 14 bases. Trimming cost V 5 bases and J 4 bases; bases outside gene matches: 7. This CDR3 has 16 residues. CDR1 LGHNA and CDR2 YNFKEQ come from the germline V gene. The CDR3 region is CASSGTSGSLFYEQYF. CDR3 nucleotide sequence: TGTGCCAGCAGCGGGACTAGCGGGAGTTTGTTTTACGAGCAGTACTTC.

The chain recombines TRBV6-5 with TRBJ1-5, with 9 bases fitting TRBD1. Germline CDR1 is MNHEY and CDR2 is SVGAGI. V gave up 6 bases and J gave up 7 bases; unmatched junction bases: 7. CDR3 length equals 14 residues. CDR3 amino acids: CASRSTGGGQPQHF. The CDR3 DNA reads as TGTGCCAGCAGGTCCACAGGGGGCGGACAGCCCCAGCATTTT.

The chain uses TRBV11-2 and TRBJ2-7, with TRBD2 identical over 8 bases. Germline-derived CDR1 and CDR2 are SGHAT and FQNNGV. V trimming: 5 bases; J trimming: 4 bases; junction bases outside the gene matches: 13. CDR3 length equals 16 residues. The chain's CDR3 is CASSAALAGGGYEQYF. CDR3 nucleotides: TGTGCCAGCAGCGCGGCCCTAGCGGGCGGGGGGTACGAGCAGTACTTC.

The table lists this clone with a few counts. V usage is TRBV7-2 and J usage is TRBJ2-7, with 12 positions matching TRBD2. Trimming at V came to 5 bases and at J to 1 base, leaving 6 bases not matched to a gene. This CDR3 contains 16 residues. CDR1 and CDR2 from the germline V gene are SGHTA and FQGNSA. The chain's CDR3 is CASSPVGLAGSYEQYF. The DNA for the CDR3 is TGTGCCAGCAGCCCCGTGGGACTAGCGGGTTCCTACGAGCAGTACTTC.

This clone came up a few times. The V gene is TRBV7-2, the J gene TRBJ2-7, with D uncertain. This CDR3 is built from 11 residues. Per the germline V gene, CDR1 is SGHTA and CDR2 is FQGNSA. V was pared by 5 bases and J by 3 bases, with 5 bases between. This CDR3 is CASSPSYEQYF. Written as DNA, the CDR3 is TGTGCCAGCAGCCCGAGCTACGAGCAGTACTTC.

In this sample, this clone turned up a few times. J is TRBJ1-2 and V is TRBV7-8; a weak D match, TRBD1 (5 bases). Germline assignment: CDR1 SGHVS and CDR2 FQNEAQ. Trimming left V 5 bases short and J 7 bases short, with 17 bases between. The length of the CDR3 is 14 residues. CDR3 protein: CASSTQTWGGGYTF. For the CDR3, the DNA is TGTGCCAGCAGCACCCAGACTTGGGGGGGTGGCTACACCTTC.

The rearrangement uses TRBV27 and TRBJ2-7; D is perhaps TRBD1 (6 bases). V was clipped by 5 bases and J by 1 base, with 21 bases between them. The germline CDR1 and CDR2 sequences are MNHEY and SMNVEV (reference sequence). This CDR3 is built from 17 residues. The CDR3 reads CASSRYSGGGLSYEQYF. DNA for the CDR3: TGTGCCAGCAGTCGATACTCTGGGGGCGGGCTATCCTACGAGCAGTACTTC.

This clone was detected only a few times. The chain links TRBV30 to TRBJ1-6, with 9 bases fitting TRBD1. There are 13 residues in the CDR3. CDR1 is GTSNPN, CDR2 SVGIG, per germline (reference sequence). J lost 10 bases, V lost 5 bases, and 6 bases had no gene match. In nucleotides, the CDR3 is TGTGCCTGGGCGGGACAGGGAGGATCACCCCTCCACTTT. Its protein product is CAWAGQGGSPLHF.

In its sample, this clone was seen a few times. The same CDR3 is also encoded by other DNA sequences in this sample. CDR3 residues: CASSLGGENEQYF. The DNA of the CDR3 is TGCGCCAGCAGCTTGGGCGGTGAGAACGAGCAGTACTTC. V is TRBV5-1 and J is TRBJ2-7; D is unclear. CDR3 length: 13 residues. Germline V gives CDR1 SGHRS, CDR2 YFSETQ. With 0 bases removed from V and 5 bases from J, the gap between germline ends came to 9 bases.

The rearrangement joins TRBV7-9 to TRBJ2-3, with TRBD1 as a possible D gene (5 bases). Between the trimmed V and J ends, which lost 4 bases and 2 bases, there was a span of 13 bases. The germline V gene encodes CDR1 SEHNR and CDR2 FQNEAQ (reference sequence). The CDR3 is made up of 15 amino acids. CDR3: CASSWQGSPTDTQYF. The DNA of the CDR3 is TGTGCCAGCAGCTGGCAGGGAAGCCCCACAGATACGCAGTATTTT.

This clone has a handful of counts. The genes are TRBV6-5 and TRBJ1-1; 9 bases are shared with TRBD1. Germline V gene sequence: CDR1 MNHEY, CDR2 SVGAGI. The CDR3 extends over 14 amino acids. The junction had 6 bases not matched to a gene; V was cut back by 6 bases and J by 4 bases. CDR3 nucleotides: TGTGCCAGCAGCCGGGACAGGGTTGTCACTGAAGCTTTCTTT. Its protein product is CASSRDRVVTEAFF.

This clone was observed a few times. This chain connects TRBV12-5 to TRBJ2-3; 7 bases fit TRBD1. This CDR3 comprises 16 residues. V gave up 6 bases and J gave up 0 bases; unmatched junction bases: 9. Germline V gene sequence: CDR1 LGHNT, CDR2 FRNRAP. The CDR3 bases are TGTGCTAGTGGACCTCGCCAGGGGGTGAGCACAGATACGCAGTATTTT. Translation: CASGPRQGVSTDTQYF.

This clone was detected only a few times. The chain uses TRBV30 and TRBJ1-6; 7 bases match TRBD1. The CDR3 sequence is 14 residues long. V dropped 3 bases and J dropped 7; count of bases not matched to a gene: 6. Germline V gene data show CDR1 as GTSNPN and CDR2 as SVGIG (reference sequence). The CDR3 region is CAWRLGQANSPLHF. The CDR3 nucleotides are TGTGCCTGGAGGCTCGGACAGGCGAATTCACCCCTCCACTTT.

This clone was seen ten or more times. The chain couples TRBV6-1 to TRBJ1-5; 7 nucleotides agree with TRBD1. CDR3 length: 15 residues. From germline, CDR1 is MNHNS and CDR2 SASEGT. Germline trimming cut 2 bases from V and 3 bases from J; bases unmatched to any gene: 4. Written as DNA, the CDR3 is TGTGCCAGCAGTGAAACAGGGGATCTCAATCAGCCCCAGCATTTT. The encoded protein is CASSETGDLNQPQHF.

This clone was detected only a few times. The V call is TRBV28, the J call TRBJ1-6, with D tentatively TRBD1 (5 bases). Trimming shortened V by 8 bases and J by 5 bases, and 13 bases separated the two germline ends. Germline CDR1 is MDHEN and CDR2 is SYDVKM. This CDR3 has 14 amino acids. In nucleotides, the CDR3 is TGTGCCAGCTTAGAAGGCAGGGATAATTCACCCCTCCACTTT. Protein product: CASLEGRDNSPLHF. Filled out from reference TRBV28 and TRBJ1-6, the complete variable domain reads DVKVTQSSRYLVKRTGEKVFLECVQDMDHENMFWYRQDPGLGLRLIYFSYDVKMKEKGDIPEGYSVSREKKERFSLILESASTNQTSMYLCASLEGRDNSPLHFGNGTRLTVT.

This chain uses TRBV4-1 with TRBJ2-3; 12 nucleotides match TRBD1. There are 19 residues in the CDR3. Germline CDR1 reads MGHRA; CDR2 reads YSYEKL. V lost 4 bases and J lost 0; bases outside the gene matches: 11. DNA of the CDR3: TGCGCCAGCAGCCGCCGGGACAGGGGGCGCAAGGACAGCACAGATACGCAGTATTTT. Translation gives CASSRRDRGRKDSTDTQYF.

The rearrangement joins TRBV2 to TRBJ1-1; TRBD1 agrees at 9 bases. V lost 3 bases to trimming and J lost 4 bases; unmatched junction nucleotides: 9. Germline assignment: CDR1 SNHLY and CDR2 FYNNEI. CDR3 length: 16 amino acids. CDR3 sequence reads: CASSDIGGQGSTEAFF. The CDR3 DNA reads as TGTGCCAGCAGTGACATCGGTGGACAGGGGAGCACTGAAGCTTTCTTT.

The rearrangement uses TRBV4-2 and TRBJ1-1; D gene ambiguous. Germline V gene data show CDR1 as LGHNA and CDR2 as YNFKEQ. Trimming shortened V by 3 bases and J by 1 base, and 6 bases separated the two germline ends. CDR3 size: 13 residues. CDR3 loop: CASSQERNTEAFF. The CDR3 bases are TGTGCCAGCAGCCAGGAGCGGAACACTGAAGCTTTCTTT.

This clone has only a few counts. This chain connects TRBV5-1 to TRBJ2-2, with a weak D call TRBD2 (5 bases). Germline CDR1 SGHRS, CDR2 YFSETQ. V lost 5 bases, J lost 5 bases, and 10 bases lay in between. There are 13 residues in the CDR3. The CDR3 DNA reads as TGCGCCAGCAGACTCGGGGAAACCGGGGAGCTGTTTTTT. Residues: CASRLGETGELFF.

There are a few counts of this clone. The chain couples TRBV18 to TRBJ2-5, with TRBD2 identical over 9 bases. Trimming took 4 bases from V and 2 from J; bases not matched to a gene: 8. This CDR3 is built from 16 residues. CDR1 is KGHSH, CDR2 LQKENI, per germline. The CDR3 nucleotides read TGTGCCAGCTCACTTTCCGGGACTAGCACACAAGAGACCCAGTACTTC. It translates to CASSLSGTSTQETQYF.

This clone has more than one count but fewer than ten. The chain combines TRBV28 with TRBJ2-1, with 7 bases matching TRBD1. Germline CDR1 reads MDHEN; CDR2 reads SYDVKM. V shed 5 bases, J shed 7 bases, and the junction held 5 bases outside the gene matches. The CDR3 is 13 residues long. The CDR3 protein is CASSQTGKNEQFF. Written as DNA, the CDR3 is TGTGCCAGCAGTCAGACAGGGAAGAATGAGCAGTTCTTC.

V gene TRBV7-9 combines with J gene TRBJ1-4; a possible D gene is TRBD1 (5 bases). This CDR3 is 13 amino acids long. The ends were cut back, 1 base at V and 6 bases at J, with 6 bases in the middle. Germline V gene sequence: CDR1 SEHNR, CDR2 FQNEAQ (reference sequence). The CDR3 reads CASSLGGYEKLFF. In DNA form, the CDR3 reads TGTGCCAGCAGCTTAGGGGGCTATGAAAAACTGTTTTTT.

This clone came up many times. The gene calls are TRBV29-1 and TRBJ2-3; D may be TRBD2 (5 bases). Trimming took off 3 bases at V and 2 bases at J, with 15 bases between the two ends. Germline-derived CDR1 and CDR2 are SQVTM and ANQGSEA. The CDR3 has 15 residues. CDR3 amino acids: CSVDGTEGHTDTQYF. For the CDR3, the DNA is TGCAGCGTTGACGGTACAGAGGGCCACACAGATACGCAGTATTTT.

The table lists this clone with a few counts. J is TRBJ2-6 and V is TRBV5-1; a possible D gene is TRBD1 (6 bases). The ends were cut back, 4 bases at V and 0 bases at J, with 8 bases in the middle. This CDR3 comprises 15 residues. CDR1 is SGHRS, CDR2 YFSETQ, per germline. DNA for the CDR3: TGCGCCAGCAGCCGGGACACCTCTGGGGCCAACGTCCTGACTTTC. Its translation: CASSRDTSGANVLTF.

This clone turned up a few times. J is TRBJ1-3 and V is TRBV28, with no clear D. The V gene's germline CDR1 is MDHEN and CDR2 SYDVKM. This CDR3 contains 17 residues. Trimming removed 8 bases at V and 1 base at J, with 21 bases between. CDR3 amino acids: CASASEEGRLSGNTIYF. The DNA for the CDR3 is TGTGCCAGCGCCAGCGAAGAAGGTAGACTTTCTGGAAACACCATATATTTT.

CDR3 DNA: TGTGCCAGCAGTCCGGGAGCAACTAATGAAAAACTGTTTTTT. It yields the protein CASSPGATNEKLFF. The V call is TRBV27, the J call TRBJ1-4, with D hard to call. Deletions cut 5 bases from V and 0 bases from J, with 7 bases between. The CDR3 is made up of 14 amino acids. Germline CDR1 reads MNHEY; CDR2 reads SMNVEV (reference sequence).

This clone occurred a few times. This chain joins TRBV2 and TRBJ2-1; D gene ambiguous. Trimming removed 1 base from V and 10 bases from J, with 11 bases in between. Looked up from germline, CDR1 is SNHLY and CDR2 is FYNNEI. The CDR3 sequence is 13 residues long. The CDR3 region has the DNA TGTGCCAGCAGTGAAGGTCCTAGGCGGGAGCAGTTCTTC. As protein: CASSEGPRREQFF.

This clone was observed a handful of times. V gene TRBV2 combines with J gene TRBJ2-6; 7 bases agree with TRBD1. The length of the CDR3 is 15 residues. Germline V gives CDR1 SNHLY, CDR2 FYNNEI. With 6 bases clipped from V and 2 bases from J, the junction kept 4 bases outside the gene matches. The CDR3 region is CASSIGQAGANVLTF. DNA of the CDR3: TGTGCCAGCAGCATCGGACAGGCTGGGGCCAACGTCCTGACTTTC. The full variable domain, its missing parts supplied by reference TRBV2 and TRBJ2-6, is EPEVTQTPSHQVTQMGQEVILRCVPISNHLYFYWYRQILGQKVEFLVSFYNNEISEKSEIFDDQFSVERPDGSNFTLKIRSTKLEDSAMYFCASSIGQAGANVLTFGAGSRLTVL.

The chain carries TRBV7-9 and TRBJ2-2; D remains unclear. CDR3 size: 14 residues. Germline values: CDR1 SEHNR, CDR2 FQNEAQ (reference sequence). V lost 1 base to trimming and J lost 4 bases, with 7 bases between them. The CDR3 region has the DNA TGTGCCAGCAGCTTAGGTCTCAGCACCGGGGAGCTGTTTTTT. Translation: CASSLGLSTGELFF.

The genes are TRBV27 and TRBJ2-7; no reliable D call. This CDR3 has 14 amino acids. The germline V gene encodes CDR1 MNHEY and CDR2 SMNVEV (reference sequence). V dropped 5 bases and J dropped 3 bases, with 14 bases sitting between them. CDR3 region: CASSRPGRYYEQYF. DNA of the CDR3: TGTGCCAGCAGTCGGCCAGGTCGATACTACGAGCAGTACTTC.

This chain connects TRBV9 to TRBJ1-2; D not certain. From germline, CDR1 is SGDLS and CDR2 YYNGEE. CDR3 length: 16 amino acids. The V gene lost 0 bases and the J gene lost 4 bases, with 16 bases spanning the gap. CDR3 nucleotide sequence: TGTGCCAGCAGCGTAGCCCCGGACCCGGGAGGCTATGGCTACACCTTC. Its protein product is CASSVAPDPGGYGYTF.